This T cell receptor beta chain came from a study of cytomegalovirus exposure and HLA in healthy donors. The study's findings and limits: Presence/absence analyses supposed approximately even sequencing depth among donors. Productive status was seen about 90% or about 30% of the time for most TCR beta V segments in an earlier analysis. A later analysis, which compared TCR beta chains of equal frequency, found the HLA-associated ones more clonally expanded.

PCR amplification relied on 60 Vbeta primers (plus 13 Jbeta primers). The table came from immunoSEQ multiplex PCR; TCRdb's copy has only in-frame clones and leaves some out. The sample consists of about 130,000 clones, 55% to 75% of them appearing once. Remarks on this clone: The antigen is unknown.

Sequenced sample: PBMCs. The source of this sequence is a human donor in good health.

CDR3 protein: CASTFGGGKNTGELFF. The CDR3 DNA reads as TGTGCCAGCACTTTCGGAGGCGGAAAGAACACCGGGGAGCTGTTTTTT. V gene TRBV7-2 combines with J gene TRBJ2-2; maybe TRBD2 (5 bases). With 7 bases removed from V and 1 base from J, the gap between germline ends came to 16 bases. The CDR3 has 16 amino acids. Per the germline V gene, CDR1 is SGHTA and CDR2 is FQGNSA. The whole variable domain, remainder taken from reference TRBV7-2 and TRBJ2-2, is GAGVSQSPSNKVTEKGKDVELRCDPISGHTALYWYRQSLGQGLEFLIYFQGNSAPDKSGLPSDRFSAERTGGSVSTLTIQRTQQEDSAVYLCASTFGGGKNTGELFFGEGSRLTVL.